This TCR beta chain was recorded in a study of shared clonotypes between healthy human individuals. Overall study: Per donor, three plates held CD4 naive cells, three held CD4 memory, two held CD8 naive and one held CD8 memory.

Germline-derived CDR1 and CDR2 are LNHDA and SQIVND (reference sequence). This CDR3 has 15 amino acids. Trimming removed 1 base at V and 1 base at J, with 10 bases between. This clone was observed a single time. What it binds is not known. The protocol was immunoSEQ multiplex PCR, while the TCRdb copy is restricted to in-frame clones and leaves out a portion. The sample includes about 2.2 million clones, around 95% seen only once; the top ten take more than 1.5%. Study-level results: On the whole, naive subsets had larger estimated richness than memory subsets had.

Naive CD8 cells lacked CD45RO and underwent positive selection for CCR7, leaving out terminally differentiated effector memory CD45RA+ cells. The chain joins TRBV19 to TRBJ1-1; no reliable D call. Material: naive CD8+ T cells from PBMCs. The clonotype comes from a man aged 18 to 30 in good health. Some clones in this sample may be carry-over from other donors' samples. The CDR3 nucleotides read TGTGCCAGTAGTATAGTACGACGGCAGAACACTGAAGCTTTCTTT. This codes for CASSIVRRQNTEAFF.